This T cell receptor (beta chain) was obtained from a study of blood T cell repertoires in COVID-19. Study at large: Collection of acute and convalescent COVID-19 samples took place in the United States, Italy and Spain.

This CDR3 contains 14 residues. Germline CDR1 is SEHNR and CDR2 is FQNEAQ (reference sequence). V lost 6 bases and J lost 3; bases outside the gene matches: 6. Participants came from 20 to 25 US areas, aged about 18 to 100 years. Resolution of symptoms, clearance, or two negative PCRs was present in recovered Cohort 3 donors. Study processing details: Reference gene primer amplification in the assay estimated nucleated cell counts. Profiled with immunoSEQ multiplex PCR; TCRdb holds only in-frame clones, not every one. From that table come the V and J calls and clone size; the DNA was used to work out D and trimming. Of approximately 230,000 clones listed, just under 85% are singletons.

The chain has TRBV7-9 and TRBJ1-1, with 8 bases that match TRBD1. Sequenced: PBMCs or T cells enriched from blood (not recorded which). The receptor's source is a man between 40 and 49 years old who had recovered from COVID-19. The CDR3 DNA is TGTGCCAGCAGTCCCCGGGACAGGCACACTGAAGCTTTCTTT. Protein sequence: CASSPRDRHTEAFF.